This T cell receptor (beta chain) came from a study of cytomegalovirus exposure and HLA in healthy donors (dated by TCRdb to about 2017). Study-level background: In an earlier analysis of under 750 of the donors, less than 350 Gb of sequence data and 100 million or so unique TCR beta sequences from about 190 million T cells were reported. An early release that covered around 590 HLA-typed donors contained around 300 gigabases of sequencing data and 65 million to 100 million unique TCR sequences. Of the 300 to 500 genotyped donors, 65% to 90% were placed in the genetic ancestry cluster associated with self-reported Caucasian donors. The aim of the study was to test whether cataloging public T cell receptors could identify signatures of past pathogen exposure. The study used immunosequencing to profile the T cell repertoires of 666 subjects and linked those repertoires to cytomegalovirus serostatus. Besides the first cohort of roughly 640 subjects, a separate validation cohort made up of around 120 different subjects was used. To predict cytomegalovirus infection status, the study brought together high-throughput TCR immunosequencing, statistical association of individual TCRs with disease status, and machine learning. A later analysis re-analyzed previously published TCR beta repertoires from roughly 630 donors and added high-resolution HLA genotyping to study TCR occurrence patterns. The later analysis used no new phenotypic data to find candidate immune exposures, relying instead on TCR beta sequences and their occurrence across donors. In an earlier analysis of a few hundred of the donors, high-throughput TCR beta sequencing was used to judge whether each TCR beta V gene segment behaved as functional or pseudogenic. Donor age, sex, ethnicity and CMV serostatus were collected together with the repertoire data. Genome-wide SNP genotypes for about 60% of the roughly 700 donors were used in a later genetic analysis, which treated that subset as a discovery cohort. All discovery cohort repertoires had been generated on a single sequencing platform. Class I and class II HLA loci were covered by the typing at four-digit resolution. Typing coverage differed by locus: A, B, C, DRB1 and DQB1 were typed in roughly 620-630 donors, DQA1 in roughly 510, DPA1 in 600 to 610, and DPB1 in about 450. About 5 DR-DQ haplotypes were handled as single units for association and clustering, since linkage in the cohort was strong. Across 300 to 400 genotyped donors of the cohort, an average of about 240,000 unique TCR beta nucleotide sequences per donor were sequenced, and roughly 20% of those sequences were non-productive. What the research found in general, with its limitations: A later analysis found that TCR association rates varied across HLA loci, with DRB1 alleles showing the most associated TCRs and HLA-C alleles the fewest. Three of the identified cytomegalovirus-associated TCR beta chains were confirmed in vitro to be specific for cytomegalovirus antigens. A later genetic analysis reported fewer N-insertions in productive TCRs among donors in an Asian-associated ancestry cluster than the roughly 650-donor mean. An association between a missense DCLRE1C variant and V-gene and J-gene trimming of TCR beta chains was found in a later genetic analysis and replicated in an independent cohort. Correlated functional status among segregating V segments might reflect linkage disequilibrium, but an unknown experimental factor could not be ruled out. An earlier analysis of around 500 of the donors showed that most TCR beta V segments appeared in productive rearrangements either about 87% or about 30% of the time, which broadly matched IMGT annotations. A further reported finding was that TCR beta sequences accurately predicted the HLA-A and HLA-B alleles for most subjects in the first cohort. The cohort was sequenced for TCR beta chains only, and without alpha or paired-chain data the features that could be detected were limited. Because some donors lacked HLA typing at each locus, the association tests relied only on the typed subset. For the cohort, immune exposure information was limited to CMV serostatus. Assigning TCR associations to individual alleles was difficult when HLA alleles, especially DR and DQ, strongly co-occurred. Several of the top co-occurrence clusters appeared to be linked to parvovirus B19, influenza, CMV and Epstein-Barr virus, according to a later analysis. A total of fewer than 200 TCR beta chains were listed by the study as associated with cytomegalovirus. According to the authors, the approach could potentially be generalized to other disease states and immunological phenotypes. A cluster of highly shared sequence variants was judged likely to represent a technical artifact of the sequencing pipeline. Most TCR sequences were observed very rarely across donors, whereas some public TCRs were present in many individuals. In a later analysis, HLA-associated TCR beta chains were found to be more clonally expanded and to have lower generation probabilities than equally common non-associated chains. At a false discovery rate of 0.05, a later analysis linked about 17,000 TCR beta sequences to specific HLA alleles. The classifier was reported to diagnose cytomegalovirus status with high specificity and sensitivity in both the original cohort and the validation cohort. Presence/absence analyses assumed roughly uniform sequencing depth across donors, an assumption that may not hold. A later analysis found that most CMV-associated TCR beta chains appeared HLA-restricted, with HLA associations seemingly driven largely by CMV exposure. Because counts were too low, 15 or so rarely observed V segments, including chromosome 9 orphons, were excluded from the earlier analysis of some 540 of the donors.

This clone was observed a handful of times. Its antigen specificity is not known. No qualities accompany the bases; no much larger clone lies one base away. The cohort was made up of hundreds of healthy bone marrow donors. All cohort members were sampled while nominally healthy, although unrecorded immune exposures were likely present. The donor was CMV seropositive and was included in the group of 250 to 300 seropositive cohort members. Each donor provided a peripheral blood sample, and peripheral blood mononuclear cells were used for TCR beta sequencing. The Qiagen DNeasy Blood Extraction Kit was used to extract genomic DNA from the blood cell samples. The method was the immunoSEQ multiplex PCR assay. For the multiplex PCR, a mixture combining 60 forward primers for TCR Vbeta segments and 13 reverse primers for TCR Jbeta segments was used. The CDR3 region of rearranged TCR beta genes was amplified from genomic DNA with a multiplex PCR assay. On the Illumina HiSeq System, the amplified TCR beta libraries were sequenced as 87-base-pair reads. Concerning the study's data processing: A later analysis tallied 80 million to 95 million unique TCR beta chains across the 666 repertoires, and about 10 million of those chains were shared by two or more donors. Raw reads were error-corrected and collapsed into unique sequences by a nearest-neighbor algorithm in which closely related sequences were merged to remove PCR and sequencing errors. CDR3 sequences were aligned to IMGT reference sequences to assign V, D and J gene segments. For a sequence to be retained, a match of at least six nucleotides was required to both a V gene segment and a J gene segment. A rearrangement counted as productive if the CDR3 had no stop codons and remained in frame with V and J, and every other rearrangement counted as non-productive. Following IMGT convention, CDR3 was defined as the stretch from the second conserved V-encoded cysteine up to the conserved J-encoded phenylalanine. Sequences without an unambiguous match to a single V gene segment were excluded from the earlier analysis of 450 to 750 of the donors. An earlier analysis of a few hundred of the donors called V segments functional above 56.7% productive rearrangements and segregating when the between-donor standard deviation exceeded 5%. A statistical classification framework was built for diagnosing cytomegalovirus status from the catalog of TCR beta chain sequences. In a later analysis, TCR nucleotide sequences were compared against IMGT/GENE-DB human TR gene sequences so that V and J genes could be assigned. A later analysis assigned CDR3 sequences and most-parsimonious VDJ recombination scenarios with the TCRdist pipeline. A later analysis defined each TCR beta chain by its CDR3 amino acid sequence plus V-gene family, and excluded reads lacking a unique V-gene family. A later analysis removed 592 highly shared, low-generation-probability nucleotide sequences to deal with suspected cross-contamination and a sequencing artifact. In a later analysis, a clonal expansion index was calculated for each public chain from normalized within-repertoire ranks of inferred template counts. A later analysis computed generation probabilities with a VDJ recombination model fitted to out-of-frame rearrangements, and checked the results against IGoR. Hypergeometric tests were used in a later analysis to score TCR-TCR, TCR-HLA and TCR-CMV co-occurrence, with a repertoire-size bias correction applied to the TCR pairs. To estimate false discovery rates, a later analysis permuted the HLA or CMV assignments 20 times. In a later analysis, co-occurring TCRs were grouped using DBSCAN, with TCRdist sequence similarity added in when clustering inside HLA-allele-positive subsets. Repertoires with fewer than 30,000 or more than 120,000 public chains were left out of co-occurrence clustering, as were about five repertoires with anomalous nucleotide sharing. TCRdb retrieved this table from immuneACCESS and kept in-frame rearrangements only. Not all clones are present; in checked studies, unresolved V genes account for under half, and no reason is known for the remainder. V, J and clone size are those of that table, while D and trimming were read from the DNA. This sample holds approximately 150,000 clones; approximately 82% were observed only once. The ten top clones hold about 3.4% of the sample.

This TCR came from a man between 18 and 29 years old in good health and CMV-seropositive. Source material: PBMCs.

The CDR3 protein: CASSETGGLENIQYF. The DNA is TGTGCCAGCAGCGAGACGGGGGGTTTAGAAAACATTCAGTACTTC. The chain is made from TRBV9 and TRBJ2-4; TRBD2 aligns with 7 central bases. The germline V and J ends show losses of 3 bases and 5 bases respectively, and no gene match explains 8 bases of the junction. As encoded in the germline V gene, CDR1 is SGDLS while CDR2 is YYNGEE. From the cysteine up to the phenylalanine, the CDR3 has a length of 15 residues. The retained sequence is limited to the CDR3, 45 bases, with the frame set at the first base.